This entry lists 21 T cell receptor beta chains sequenced from one sample in a study of naive and memory T cell subsets. Study-wide points: A few larger clonotypes appeared in naive repertoires, especially CD8, possibly memory cells re-expressing CD45RA.

For these receptors, no antigen is known. Both TRBC1 and TRBC2 were covered by a beta constant-region primer of two equimolar oligonucleotides. Ligated cDNA was amplified by four rounds of PCR with nested alpha and beta constant-region primers and SP2. TCRdb itself ran the UMI-ligation and nested PCR reads through MiXCR, one entry per CDR3 protein. The data show over 100,000 distinct CDR3 sequences, roughly 14% seen once. Sequenced material: naive CD8+ T cells from blood. The receptors here all came from a human donor in good health.

This clonotype was seen a few times. The J gene is TRBJ2-2, the V gene TRBV11-1; D is undetermined. The V gene lost 1 base and the J gene lost 2 bases, with 5 bases spanning the gap. The CDR3 runs to 14 residues. CDR1 and CDR2 from the germline V gene are SGHAT and FQDESV (reference sequence). Here the CDR3 DNA reads TGTGCCAGCAGCTTAGGAAGCAACACCGGGGAGCTGTTTTTT. It translates to CASSLGSNTGELFF. The full variable domain, rest sourced from reference TRBV11-1 and TRBJ2-2, is EAEVAQSPRYKITEKSQAVAFWCDPISGHATLYWYRQILGQGPELLVQFQDESVVDDSQLPKDRFSAERLKGVDSTLKIQPAELGDSAMYLCASSLGSNTGELFFGEGSRLTVL.

This clonotype was found a few times. DNA of the CDR3: TGTGCCAGCAGCTTGGCCGGGCGCTCAGATACGCAGTATTTT. This codes for CASSLAGRSDTQYF. The J gene is TRBJ2-3, the V gene TRBV5-8; unclear D gene. The V gene lost 0 bases and the J gene lost 4 bases, with 9 bases spanning the gap. In germline, CDR1 is SGHTS, CDR2 YDEGEE. CDR3 size: 14 residues.

This clonotype is a singleton in its sample. The chain combines TRBV2 with TRBJ2-7; no firm D call. V was cut by 1 base and J by 0 bases, with 4 bases left in between. Germline values: CDR1 SNHLY, CDR2 FYNNEI. This CDR3 has 13 amino acids. The CDR3 DNA reads TGTGCCAGCAGTGAAGACACCTCCTACGAGCAGTACTTC. Protein: CASSEDTSYEQYF.

Only a few counts were recorded for this clonotype. The chain links TRBV9 to TRBJ2-1, with 8 bases identical to TRBD2. The CDR3 length is 16 residues. Germline loops: CDR1 SGDLS, CDR2 YYNGEE. Trimming removed 5 bases from V and 2 bases from J; junction bases left unmatched: 9. CDR3 bases: TGTGCCAGCAGTTTTAGCGGGAATAACGCCTACAATGAGCAGTTCTTC. Amino acid sequence: CASSFSGNNAYNEQFF. Using reference TRBV9 and TRBJ2-1 for the parts outside the CDR3, the full variable domain is DSGVTQTPKHLITATGQRVTLRCSPRSGDLSVYWYQQSLDQGLQFLIQYYNGEERAKGNILERFSAQQFPDLHSELNLSSLELGDSALYFCASSFSGNNAYNEQFFGPGTRLTVL.

The rearrangement joins TRBV20-1 to TRBJ2-1, with 11 bases aligning to TRBD2. Germline V gives CDR1 DFQATT, CDR2 SNEGSKA (reference sequence). V lost 6 bases and J lost 0; bases outside the gene matches: 13. The CDR3 is made up of 18 amino acids. CDR3 residues: CSARSAGLAGGSYNEQFF. CDR3 nucleotides: TGCAGTGCCCGGAGTGCCGGACTAGCGGGTGGCTCCTACAATGAGCAGTTCTTC.

This chain uses TRBV4-3 with TRBJ2-1; D gene unclear. CDR1 is LGHNA, CDR2 YSLEER, per germline. The CDR3 is made up of 14 amino acids. Trimming took 1 base from V and 6 from J, leaving 10 bases between them. The CDR3 reads CASSQGEGFNEQFF. The CDR3 coding sequence is TGCGCCAGCAGCCAAGGAGAAGGGTTCAATGAGCAGTTCTTC.

The rearrangement uses TRBV4-3 and TRBJ2-5; tentatively, D is TRBD1 (6 bases). V lost 0 bases to trimming and J lost 0 bases, with 8 bases between them. Germline V gene sequence: CDR1 LGHNA, CDR2 YSLEER. The CDR3 length is 15 residues. The CDR3 DNA is TGCGCCAGCAGCCAAGATACAGGGTACCAAGAGACCCAGTACTTC. This sequence encodes CASSQDTGYQETQYF.

At least ten counts were recorded for this clonotype. The chain combines TRBV7-2 with TRBJ1-3; D ambiguous. Germline V gene lookup returns CDR1 SGHTA and CDR2 FQGNSA. The length of the CDR3 is 14 residues. The V end was cut by 3 bases, the J end by 0 bases, with 6 bases between. The CDR3 DNA follows: TGTGCCAGCAGCTTCGTTCCCTCTGGAAACACCATATATTTT. Translated: CASSFVPSGNTIYF.

This chain links TRBV9 with TRBJ1-1; D is perhaps TRBD1 (5 bases). Germline CDR1 and CDR2: SGDLS and YYNGEE. The CDR3 has 13 amino acids. V was cut by 0 bases and J by 4 bases, with 7 bases left in between. This chain's CDR3 is CASSVDQGTEAFF. The CDR3 nucleotides are TGTGCCAGCAGCGTAGATCAGGGCACTGAAGCTTTCTTT. The full variable domain, its missing parts supplied by reference TRBV9 and TRBJ1-1, is DSGVTQTPKHLITATGQRVTLRCSPRSGDLSVYWYQQSLDQGLQFLIQYYNGEERAKGNILERFSAQQFPDLHSELNLSSLELGDSALYFCASSVDQGTEAFFGQGTRLTVV.

The sample holds a few counts of this clonotype. This sequence joins TRBV28 and TRBJ1-2; 9 nucleotides align to TRBD1. The junction had 8 bases not matched to a gene; V was cut back by 5 bases and J by 7 bases. This CDR3 region has 14 residues. Per the germline V gene, CDR1 is MDHEN and CDR2 is SYDVKM. Here the CDR3 reads CASSHTTGGSGYTF. The CDR3 region has the DNA TGTGCCAGCAGTCACACGACAGGGGGAAGTGGCTACACCTTC.

At least ten counts were recorded for this clonotype. The chain is built from TRBV12-3 or TRBV12-4 and TRBJ2-2; possible D gene TRBD1, 5 bases. V was trimmed by 5 bases and J by 5 bases, leaving 12 bases between them. The CDR3 consists of 14 residues. CDR3 region: CASSAPRQTGELFF. Written as DNA, the CDR3 is TGTGCCAGCAGTGCTCCGAGACAGACCGGGGAGCTGTTTTTT.

This clonotype came up many times. V and J are TRBV4-3 and TRBJ2-7; no clear D gene. Trimming took off 3 bases at V and 1 base at J, with 10 bases between the two ends. CDR1 LGHNA and CDR2 YSLEER come from the germline V gene. The CDR3 has 14 amino acids. This CDR3 reads CASSQSSTSYEQYF. CDR3 nucleotides: TGCGCCAGCAGCCAGTCGTCGACATCCTACGAGCAGTACTTC.

In its sample, this clonotype was seen many times. V usage is TRBV4-1 and J usage is TRBJ1-1; D may be TRBD1 (5 bases). The CDR3 is made up of 15 amino acids. V was pared by 0 bases and J by 3 bases, with 11 bases between. From germline, CDR1 is MGHRA and CDR2 YSYEKL. The CDR3: CASSQEEGRDTEAFF. The CDR3 DNA follows: TGCGCCAGCAGCCAAGAGGAGGGGCGGGACACTGAAGCTTTCTTT.

The chain combines TRBV20-1 with TRBJ1-3; weak D call: TRBD1 (6 bases). The germline V gene encodes CDR1 DFQATT and CDR2 SNEGSKA (reference sequence). V lost 5 bases and J 2 bases, leaving 10 bases between the germline ends. CDR3 length: 13 amino acids. CDR3 nucleotide sequence: TGCAGTGCTCCGACAGGACCTGGAAACACCATATATTTT. Its translation is CSAPTGPGNTIYF.

The V gene is TRBV15, the J gene TRBJ2-1, with 14 bases aligning to TRBD2. Germline lookup yields CDR1 LNHNV and CDR2 YYDKDF (reference sequence). The CDR3 is made up of 15 amino acids. V shed 1 base and J 15 bases; nucleotides not matched to a gene: 8. The CDR3 protein is CATSRGGLAGDGGFF. CDR3 in DNA: TGTGCCACCAGCAGAGGGGGACTAGCGGGAGATGGAGGGTTCTTC.

There are many counts of this clonotype. The V and J genes are TRBV18 and TRBJ2-5, with D maybe TRBD1 (6 bases). CDR1 is KGHSH and CDR2 is LQKENI in the germline V gene. Trimming stripped 6 bases from V and 5 bases from J, with 10 bases between. This CDR3 is 12 amino acids long. The CDR3 is CASSPTGETQYF. The CDR3, as DNA: TGTGCCAGCTCCCCAACAGGGGAGACCCAGTACTTC.

The gene calls are TRBV12-3 or TRBV12-4 and TRBJ1-1; weak D call: TRBD1 (5 bases). The CDR3 is 14 amino acids. Between the trimmed V and J ends, which lost 3 bases and 1 base, there was a span of 9 bases. This chain's CDR3 is CASSFQGPNTEAFF. DNA of the CDR3: TGTGCCAGCAGTTTTCAGGGTCCGAACACTGAAGCTTTCTTT.

The table lists this clonotype with a few counts. The chain carries TRBV9 and TRBJ2-7; D is unclear. The CDR3 spans 14 residues. Trimming stripped 0 bases from V and 3 bases from J, with 10 bases between. CDR1 and CDR2 (germline): SGDLS, YYNGEE. The DNA for the CDR3 is TGTGCCAGCAGCGTAGGTCCCTCAGACTACGAGCAGTACTTC. This translates into CASSVGPSDYEQYF.

Many counts were recorded for this clonotype. Written as DNA, the CDR3 is TGTGCCAGCAGACCGACTATTCGGGGTGAGCAGTTCTTC. This sequence encodes CASRPTIRGEQFF. The chain couples TRBV13 to TRBJ2-1, with D perhaps matching TRBD2 (5 bases). The CDR3 runs to 13 residues. Germline V lookup: CDR1 PRHDT, CDR2 FYEKMQ (reference sequence). Trimming pared 6 bases from V and 9 bases from J, leaving 15 bases between.

This clonotype was seen more than once but under ten times. V is TRBV11-3 and J is TRBJ1-1; D is undetermined. V lost 5 bases to trimming and J lost 0 bases, with 13 bases between them. CDR1 is SGHNT, CDR2 YENEEA, per germline. This CDR3 comprises 15 residues. CDR3 nucleotides: TGTGCCAGCAGCCTGAACAGCGGTTTGAACACTGAAGCTTTCTTT. It yields the protein CASSLNSGLNTEAFF.

This chain uses TRBV2 with TRBJ1-1, with D perhaps TRBD1 (5 bases). V was shortened by 3 bases and J by 3 bases, with 11 bases between the two germline ends. This CDR3 contains 14 residues. Germline CDR1 is SNHLY and CDR2 is FYNNEI. The CDR3 nucleotides are TGTGCCAGCAGTGAGGGGGTCTTCGACACTGAAGCTTTCTTT. This sequence encodes CASSEGVFDTEAFF.